The entry below gives a single TCR beta chain sequence along with its context. The antigen remains unidentified. The sample originates from a study of T-cell reconstitution after alpha-beta-depleted transplantation in children. General study findings and limits: Fresh T-cell production supplied most of the T-cell counts and diversity seen one year after transplant.

This CDR3 contains 15 residues. J lost 0 bases, V lost 0 bases, and 4 bases had no gene match. Germline V gene sequence: CDR1 DFQATT, CDR2 SNEGSKA (reference sequence). This sample's TCRbeta library carried unique molecular identifier barcodes. MiXCR, applied by TCRdb to the PCR reads, yields one record per CDR3 protein. The table includes about 980,000 distinct CDR3 sequences, roughly 29% detected once. The chain links TRBV20-1 to TRBJ2-7; 8 nucleotides align to TRBD2. The sequencing here drew on PBMCs, mostly from graft donor cells, taken 360 days after TCRalphabeta/CD19-depleted stem cell transplant. This TCR derives from a boy in the first two years of life who had a stem cell transplant for SCID, so the T cells may come from the graft donor. The DNA of the CDR3 is TGCAGTGCTAGAGAAGGAGCGGGAGTCTCCTACGAGCAGTACTTC. Translation gives CSAREGAGVSYEQYF.